Included here is one T cell receptor (beta chain) sequence, with context. Its specificity is unknown. Trimming removed 0 bases from V and 5 bases from J; junction bases left unmatched: 6. This CDR3 comprises 16 residues. In germline, CDR1 is SGHRS, CDR2 YFSETQ. The data originate from a study of beta chain features in type 1 diabetes. The study's findings and limits: Shorter TCRB CDR3s, moderately but significantly so, were found in Type 1 diabetes patients in all four CD4+ subsets.

Expressed TCRB transcripts were sequenced because the isolated RNA had all been reverse transcribed beforehand. The assay was immunoSEQ multiplex PCR, and TCRdb's table has in-frame clones only and misses some. The sample records 60,000 or so clones, approximately 52% being singletons. The sequenced material came from Tregs from blood. The V and J genes are TRBV5-1 and TRBJ2-3; TRBD2 matches 10 bases. This TCR derives from a woman aged 40 to 55 with type 1 diabetes. The CDR3 is CASSLAVAGGLDTQYF. The CDR3 nucleotides are TGCGCCAGCAGCTTGGCGGTAGCGGGAGGTCTAGATACGCAGTATTTT. Filled out from reference TRBV5-1 and TRBJ2-3, the complete variable domain reads KAGVTQTPRYLIKTRGQQVTLSCSPISGHRSVSWYQQTPGQGLQFLFEYFSETQRNKGNFPGRFSGRQFSNSRSEMNVSTLELGDSALYLCASSLAVAGGLDTQYFGPGTRLTVL.